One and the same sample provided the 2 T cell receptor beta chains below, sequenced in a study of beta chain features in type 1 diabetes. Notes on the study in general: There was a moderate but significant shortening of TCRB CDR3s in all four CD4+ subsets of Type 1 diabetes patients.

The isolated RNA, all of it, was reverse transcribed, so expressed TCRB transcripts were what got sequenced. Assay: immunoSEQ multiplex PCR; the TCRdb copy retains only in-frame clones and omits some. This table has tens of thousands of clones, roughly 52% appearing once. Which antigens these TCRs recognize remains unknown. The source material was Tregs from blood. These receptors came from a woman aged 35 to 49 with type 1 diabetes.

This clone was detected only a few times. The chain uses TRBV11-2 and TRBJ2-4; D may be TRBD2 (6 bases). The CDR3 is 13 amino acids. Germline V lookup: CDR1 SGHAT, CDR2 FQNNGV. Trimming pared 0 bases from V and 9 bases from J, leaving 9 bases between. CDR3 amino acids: CASSLDQGGIQYF. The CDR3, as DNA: TGTGCCAGCAGCTTAGATCAGGGAGGCATTCAGTACTTC.

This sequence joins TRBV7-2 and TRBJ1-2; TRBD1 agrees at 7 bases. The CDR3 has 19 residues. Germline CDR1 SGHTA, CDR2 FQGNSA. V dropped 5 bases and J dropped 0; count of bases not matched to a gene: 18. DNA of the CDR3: TGTGCCAGCAGCCTTGAACCCCACAGGGGCTCTATCTCTAACTATGGCTACACCTTC. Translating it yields CASSLEPHRGSISNYGYTF.